This T cell receptor (beta chain) was captured in a study of Ad26.COV2.S vaccination and SARS-CoV-2 variants. Study overall: Among those in the COV1001 Ad26.COV2.S trial arm was the donor. Dosing was one shot or two shots 56 days apart.

General observations from the study: Whether participants received vaccine or placebo, their non-spike TCR breadth was similar. Quantification of TCR breadth and depth may have yielded underestimates of total T cell responses.

Noted treatment: over 15 received Ad26.COV2.S at low or high dose, single or two shots; 5 received placebo; per-sample allocation not given. Samples came from day 63 after the first vaccine or placebo injection. Sequencing was performed with immunoSEQ multiplex PCR; in TCRdb, only in-frame clones are kept and a portion is missing. The repertoire holds 350,000 to 400,000 clones, less than 90% seen once, with 3% to 4.5% in the top ten. This clone was recorded only once. Its antigen remains unknown. CDR3 length: 15 amino acids. CDR1 and CDR2 (germline): SGHDT, YYEEEE. V lost 2 bases, J lost 8 bases, and 17 bases lay in between.

The chain is built from TRBV5-6 and TRBJ2-1, with D maybe TRBD2 (7 bases). The receptor was isolated from a person between 18 and 65 years old who received the Ad26.COV2.S COVID-19 vaccine or a placebo. The sample was peripheral blood, taken in a trial of Ad26.COV2.S vaccine versus placebo. Written as DNA, the CDR3 is TGTGCCAGCAGCTTATTCTACGGGGGGCCGGATGAGCAGTTCTTC. This translates into CASSLFYGGPDEQFF.